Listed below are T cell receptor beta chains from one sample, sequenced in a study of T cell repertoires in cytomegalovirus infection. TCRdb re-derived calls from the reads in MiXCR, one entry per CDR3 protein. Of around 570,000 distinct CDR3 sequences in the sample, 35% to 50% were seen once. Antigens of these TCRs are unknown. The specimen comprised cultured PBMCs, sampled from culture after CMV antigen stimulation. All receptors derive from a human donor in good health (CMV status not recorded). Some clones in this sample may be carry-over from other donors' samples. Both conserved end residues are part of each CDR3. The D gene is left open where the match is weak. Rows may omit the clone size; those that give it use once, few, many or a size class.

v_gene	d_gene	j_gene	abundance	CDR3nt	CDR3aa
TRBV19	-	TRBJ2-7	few	TGTGCCAGTAGTCCACGGACAGGGGGGCTAGCGGGAGTCTTCGAGCAGTACTTC	CASSPRTGGLAGVFEQYF
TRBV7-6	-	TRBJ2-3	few	TGTGCCAGCAGCCACCACTACAGCACAGATACGCAGTATTTT	CASSHHYSTDTQYF
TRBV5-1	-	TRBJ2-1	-	TGCGCCAGCAGCCTGGGGATGGGAACGGCCAATGAGCAGTTCTTC	CASSLGMGTANEQFF
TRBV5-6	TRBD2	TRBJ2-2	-	TGTGCCAGCAGCCCGGGGAAGCGGGAGTGGAACACCGGGGAGCTGTTTTTT	CASSPGKREWNTGELFF
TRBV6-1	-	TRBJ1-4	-	TGTGCCAGCAGTGAACCCGACAGAACTTATGAAAAACTGTTTTTT	CASSEPDRTYEKLFF
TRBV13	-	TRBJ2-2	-	TGTGCCAGCAGCCCTCAGCTACACACCGGGGAGCTGTTTTTT	CASSPQLHTGELFF
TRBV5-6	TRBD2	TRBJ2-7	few	TGTGCCAGCAGCTTGGAAGCGGGGGTCCGTCGGGAGCAGTACTTC	CASSLEAGVRREQYF
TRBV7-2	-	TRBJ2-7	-	TGTGCCAGCAGCTTCAATGGAGGGGGCTATGAGCAGTACTTC	CASSFNGGGYEQYF
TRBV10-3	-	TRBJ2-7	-	TGTGCCGTTGCCCCGGGACGGGAAGGGGAGCAGTACTTC	CAVAPGREGEQYF
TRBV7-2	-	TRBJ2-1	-	TGTGCCAGCAACCCCCGGGTAACGGGTTGGGGGAGTGAGCAGTTCTTC	CASNPRVTGWGSEQFF
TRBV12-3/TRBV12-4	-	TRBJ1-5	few	TGTGCCAGCACTTCTTTGGGATTCACCTATATATATAGCAATCAGCCCCAGCATTTT	CASTSLGFTYIYSNQPQHF
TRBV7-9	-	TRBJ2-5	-	TGTGCCAGCAGCCCGGTAGGGGCCCCCCAAGAGACCCAGTACTTC	CASSPVGAPQETQYF
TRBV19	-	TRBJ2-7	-	TGTGCCAGTAGTTTCTCGGCCGGGACCTTTAGCTCCTACGAGCAGTACTTC	CASSFSAGTFSSYEQYF
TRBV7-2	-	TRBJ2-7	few	TGTGCCAGCAGCTTCTCGGTCCCCGGCTACGAGCAGTACTTC	CASSFSVPGYEQYF
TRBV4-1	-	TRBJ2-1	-	TGCGCCAGCAGCCAACGATCGGGGGCTGATGAGCAGTTCTTC	CASSQRSGADEQFF
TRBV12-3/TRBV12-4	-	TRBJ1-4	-	TGTGCCAGCAGCTCGACAGTCCCGAAACTGTTTTTT	CASSSTVPKLFF
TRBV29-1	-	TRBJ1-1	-	TGCAGCGTTAGTGGGGGAGCCAAGACTGAAGCTTTCTTT	CSVSGGAKTEAFF
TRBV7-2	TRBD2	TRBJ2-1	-	TGTGCCAGCAGCCTGTCGGGGGGAGGAAGTAATGAGCAGTTCTTC	CASSLSGGGSNEQFF
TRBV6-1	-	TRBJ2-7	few	TGTGCCAGCAAGGTCGGCAGGACGACCTACGAGCAGTACTTC	CASKVGRTTYEQYF
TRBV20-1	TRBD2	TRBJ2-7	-	TGCAGTGCTACCGATGGAGTAACTAGCGGGAGTTTCTACGAGCAGTACTTC	CSATDGVTSGSFYEQYF
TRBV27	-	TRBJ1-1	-	TGTGCCAGCAGTTTACGGGCAGGACCGGTGGTGGACACTGAAGCTTTCTTT	CASSLRAGPVVDTEAFF
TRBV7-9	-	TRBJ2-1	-	TGTGCCAGCAGCAGGACCGATTTGGAGCAGTTCTTC	CASSRTDLEQFF
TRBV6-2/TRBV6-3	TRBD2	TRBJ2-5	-	TGTGCCAGCAGTTACCCCCACCGTAGGAGCGGGAGAGAAGAGACCCAGTACTTC	CASSYPHRRSGREETQYF
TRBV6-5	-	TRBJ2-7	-	TGTGCCACCGGACGGGGAAGGGAGGTGCAGTACTTC	CATGRGREVQYF
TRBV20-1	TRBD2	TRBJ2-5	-	TGCAGTGAAGCAGCGGGGGCACAAGAGACCCAGTACTTC	CSEAAGAQETQYF
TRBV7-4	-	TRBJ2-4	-	TGTGCCAGCAGCTTAGAAGGGACAATGGTCGGGTACTTC	CASSLEGTMVGYF
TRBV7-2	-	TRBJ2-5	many	TGTGCCAGCAGCTCCCAAGGGGGGCAAGAGACCCAGTACTTC	CASSSQGGQETQYF
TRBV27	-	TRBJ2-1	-	TGTGCCAGCAGTCCGAAGGGCTCCTACAATGAGCAGTTCTTC	CASSPKGSYNEQFF
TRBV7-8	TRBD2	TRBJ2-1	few	TGTGCCAGCAGCTTAGTCCCGCGGGGGGGCCTGGGTGAGCAGTTCTTC	CASSLVPRGGLGEQFF
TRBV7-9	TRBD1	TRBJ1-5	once	TGTGCCAGCAGCAGGACAGGGATTCAGCCCCAGCATTTT	CASSRTGIQPQHF
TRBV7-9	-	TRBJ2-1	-	TGTGCCAGCAGCCCCACCTGGGACCGACCCAACAATGAGCAGTTCTTC	CASSPTWDRPNNEQFF
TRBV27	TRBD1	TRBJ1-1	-	TGTGCCAGCAGTTTGAGGGACAGGGGGCCCACTGAAGCTTTCTTT	CASSLRDRGPTEAFF
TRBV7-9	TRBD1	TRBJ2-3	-	TGTGCCAGCAGCTTAGGGACAGGGGTGGATACGCAGTATTTT	CASSLGTGVDTQYF
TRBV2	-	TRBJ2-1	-	TGTGCCAGCATTCCACGAGGGAGGCGTGAGCAGTTCTTC	CASIPRGRREQFF
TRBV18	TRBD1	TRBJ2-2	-	TGTGCCAGCTCACGGCTAGGGACAGGAGTGACCGGGGAGCTGTTTTTT	CASSRLGTGVTGELFF
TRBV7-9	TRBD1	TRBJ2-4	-	TGTGCCAGCAGCTCCGGACAGGGGGGGAGAAAGAAAAACATTCAGTACTTC	CASSSGQGGRKKNIQYF
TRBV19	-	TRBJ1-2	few	TGTGCCAGTAGTATAGATCGGACAGCGAATGGCTACACCTTC	CASSIDRTANGYTF
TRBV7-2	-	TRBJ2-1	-	TGTGCCAGCAGCTTAGCGGTGCATAACAATGAGCAGTTCTTC	CASSLAVHNNEQFF
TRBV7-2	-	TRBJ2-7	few	TGTGCCAGCAGCTTAGTATGGGGTCGCGGCTCCGAGCAGTACTTC	CASSLVWGRGSEQYF
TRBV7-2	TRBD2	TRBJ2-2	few	TGTGCCAGCCAGACTAGCGCGAACACCGGGGAGCTGTTTTTT	CASQTSANTGELFF
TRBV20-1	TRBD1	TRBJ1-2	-	TGCAGTGCTAGAGAGGGGGACAGGGAGAGTGGCTACACCTTC	CSAREGDRESGYTF
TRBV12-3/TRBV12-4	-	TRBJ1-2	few	TGTGCCAGCAGTCCAACTCTCGGGACGCCTCTGGCCTATGGCTACACCTTC	CASSPTLGTPLAYGYTF
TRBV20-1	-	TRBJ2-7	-	TGCAGTGCTAGAGTGGGCAGGCTTTCACTATACGAGCAGTACTTC	CSARVGRLSLYEQYF
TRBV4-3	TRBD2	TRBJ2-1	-	TGCGCCAGCAGCCAAAGTGCGAGCGGGAGTAGGTATGAGCAGTTCTTC	CASSQSASGSRYEQFF
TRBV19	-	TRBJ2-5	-	TGTGCCAGTAGTGCGACGGGAAGACAATGGGAGACCCAGTACTTC	CASSATGRQWETQYF
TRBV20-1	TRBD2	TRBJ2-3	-	TGCAGTGCTAGCCCCGGAGGGACTAGCGGGGGCGGGGGCACAGATACGCAGTATTTT	CSASPGGTSGGGGTDTQYF
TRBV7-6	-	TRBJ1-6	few	TGTGCCAGCAGCTTAGGCCAGGGCTATAATTCACCCCTCCACTTT	CASSLGQGYNSPLHF
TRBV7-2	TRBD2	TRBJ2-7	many	TGTGCCAGCAGCCCAGGACTAGCCTCCTACGAGCAGTACTTC	CASSPGLASYEQYF
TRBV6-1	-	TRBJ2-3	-	TGTGCCAGCAGTCACTTCGGGGGAGGTCGAAGTGTAGATACGCAGTATTTT	CASSHFGGGRSVDTQYF
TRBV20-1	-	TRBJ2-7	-	TGCAGTGCTAGAGGGACTGGACCCTACGAGCAGTACTTC	CSARGTGPYEQYF
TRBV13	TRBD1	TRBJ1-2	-	TGCGCCAGCAGCGGGACAGGAGGGGTGGAGGGCTACACCTTC	CASSGTGGVEGYTF
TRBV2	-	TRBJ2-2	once	TGTGCCAGTCAAAGGGAATCCGGGGAGCTGTTTTTT	CASQRESGELFF
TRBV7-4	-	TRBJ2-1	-	TGTGCCAGCAGCTTAATGGGGGGTCCAAATGAGCAGTTCTTC	CASSLMGGPNEQFF
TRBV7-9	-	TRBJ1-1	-	TGTGCCAGCCGCAGGGATCTGGGTGAAGCTTTCTTT	CASRRDLGEAFF
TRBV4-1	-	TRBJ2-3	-	TGCGCCAGCAGCCTCTCGGTGCCGTTGGAAGATACGCAGTATTTT	CASSLSVPLEDTQYF